These 14 T cell receptor beta chains were all obtained from the same sample, sequenced in a study of OX40 agonist ivuxolimab in advanced cancers. Sequencing was performed with immunoSEQ multiplex PCR; in TCRdb, only in-frame clones are kept and a portion is missing. The repertoire has 28,000 or so clones, almost 80% of them found once; the top ten carry over 8.5%. Sample: CD4+ or CD8+ T cells sorted from blood, taken in a trial of the OX40 agonist ivuxolimab. These TCRs come from an adult with an advanced solid tumor such as melanoma, head and neck, liver or kidney cancer.

The DNA for the CDR3 is TGCAGCGTTGAAGGGGTTGGTTCTAGCGTCCACGAGCAGTACTTC. This codes for CSVEGVGSSVHEQYF. The chain uses TRBV29-1 and TRBJ2-7; D possibly corresponds to TRBD2 (6 bases). The germline CDR1 and CDR2 sequences are SQVTM and ANQGSEA. This CDR3 is 15 amino acids long. V was cut by 1 base and J by 5 bases, with 18 bases left in between.

The V call is TRBV10-3, the J call TRBJ2-5, with TRBD2 as a possible D gene (6 bases). The CDR3 extends over 17 amino acids. V gave up 0 bases and J gave up 7 bases, with 21 bases separating them. Per germline, CDR1 ENHRY and CDR2 SYGVKD. The DNA of the CDR3 is TGTGCCATCAGTGAGTCGATTGATGGCGGGAATAGGGGGACCCAGTACTTC. Protein: CAISESIDGGNRGTQYF.

The chain carries TRBV7-2 and TRBJ2-2; D is perhaps TRBD2 (7 bases). The length of the CDR3 is 14 residues. The V end was cut by 5 bases, the J end by 9 bases, with 16 bases between. CDR1 is SGHTA and CDR2 is FQGNSA in the germline V gene. The CDR3 nucleotides are TGTGCCAGCAGCACTCTAACGGGGGGCAGGGAGCTGTTTTTT. Residues: CASSTLTGGRELFF. Looking up the rest from reference TRBV7-2 and TRBJ2-2 gives the full variable domain: GAGVSQSPSNKVTEKGKDVELRCDPISGHTALYWYRQSLGQGLEFLIYFQGNSAPDKSGLPSDRFSAERTGGSVSTLTIQRTQQEDSAVYLCASSTLTGGRELFFGEGSRLTVL.

The chain employs TRBV7-9 and TRBJ1-1; D is unresolved. The germline V gene encodes CDR1 SEHNR and CDR2 FQNEAQ (reference sequence). V dropped 3 bases and J dropped 4 bases, with 9 bases sitting between them. The CDR3 length is 13 residues. The CDR3, as DNA: TGTGCCAGCAGCTTTGATCACGTCACTGAAGCTTTCTTT. Translated: CASSFDHVTEAFF.

The table lists this clone with a count of one. V usage is TRBV7-9 and J usage is TRBJ2-7, with a tentative D call TRBD1 (5 bases). Trimming stripped 0 bases from V and 2 bases from J, with 14 bases between. Germline V gene lookup returns CDR1 SEHNR and CDR2 FQNEAQ (reference sequence). This CDR3 is 16 amino acids long. This CDR3 reads CASSLAGTGPTYEQYF. The CDR3 DNA is TGTGCCAGCAGCTTAGCAGGTACAGGCCCTACCTACGAGCAGTACTTC.

On this clone: An end of the junction does not agree with germline; a read error may underlie this. The chain recombines TRBV27 with TRBJ1-1, with D uncertain. Looked up from germline, CDR1 is MNHEY and CDR2 is SMNVEV (reference sequence). CDR3 length: 13 amino acids. CDR3 residues: CASSLSRATEAFF. DNA of the CDR3: TGTGCCAGCAGTTTATCGAGGGCCACTGAGGCTTTCTTT.

This chain joins TRBV5-1 and TRBJ1-2; D might be TRBD1 (5 bases). This CDR3 spans 19 amino acids. The V end lost 0 bases, the J end lost 2 bases, and 23 bases lay between the germline ends. Germline CDR1 SGHRS, CDR2 YFSETQ. The CDR3: CASSLVGTFRDGKNYGYTF. Here the CDR3 DNA reads TGCGCCAGCAGCTTGGTAGGGACTTTCAGGGATGGGAAGAACTATGGCTACACCTTC.

The rearrangement joins TRBV5-6 to TRBJ1-2; 9 bases align to TRBD1. V was clipped by 4 bases and J by 5 bases; unmatched bases: 6. The germline V gene encodes CDR1 SGHDT and CDR2 YYEEEE. This CDR3 is 14 amino acids long. This CDR3 reads CASSPGTGWYGYTF. The CDR3, as DNA: TGTGCCAGCAGCCCAGGGACAGGGTGGTATGGCTACACCTTC.

The chain employs TRBV4-1 and TRBJ2-7; weak D call: TRBD1 (6 bases). Trimming took 5 bases from V and 7 from J, leaving 18 bases between them. Germline-derived CDR1 and CDR2 are MGHRA and YSYEKL. The CDR3 runs to 14 residues. The CDR3 nucleotides are TGCGCCAGCAGCTCCGGAACAGGGAGTAATGAGCAGTACTTC. Translating it yields CASSSGTGSNEQYF.

V gene TRBV7-2 combines with J gene TRBJ1-5, with 9 bases that match TRBD1. This CDR3 region has 15 residues. J was trimmed by 0 bases and V by 4 bases; bases with no gene match: 1. The V gene's germline CDR1 is SGHTA and CDR2 FQGNSA. The CDR3 coding sequence is TGTGCCAGCAGCTCGACAGGGGGTAGCAATCAGCCCCAGCATTTT. It translates to CASSSTGGSNQPQHF.

V usage is TRBV11-2 and J usage is TRBJ2-7; TRBD1 agrees at 7 bases. V gave up 6 bases and J gave up 4 bases; unmatched junction bases: 6. There are 13 residues in the CDR3. Germline CDR1 and CDR2: SGHAT and FQNNGV. The CDR3 loop reads CASRSGQDYEQYF. Here the CDR3 DNA reads TGTGCCAGCAGATCCGGACAGGATTACGAGCAGTACTTC.

V usage is TRBV29-1 and J usage is TRBJ1-4, with D possibly matching TRBD1 (6 bases). This CDR3 is 15 amino acids long. Germline V gene data show CDR1 as SQVTM and CDR2 as ANQGSEA. With 4 bases removed from V and 6 bases from J, the gap between germline ends came to 18 bases. As DNA, the CDR3 is TGCAGCGTTGTGGGGTTACAGGGTGGGGATGAAAAACTGTTTTTT. Amino acids: CSVVGLQGGDEKLFF.

The chain recombines TRBV7-8 with TRBJ1-1, with a possible D match to TRBD1 (6 bases). Trimming shortened V by 5 bases and J by 1 base, and 20 bases separated the two germline ends. The germline V gene encodes CDR1 SGHVS and CDR2 FQNEAQ. The CDR3 has 17 amino acids. The CDR3 here is CASSPYFSGGQNTEAFF. In DNA form, the CDR3 reads TGTGCCAGCAGCCCCTATTTTTCTGGGGGCCAGAACACTGAAGCTTTCTTT. Full variable domain (remainder filled in from reference TRBV7-8 and TRBJ1-1): GAGVSQSPRYKVAKRGQDVALRCDPISGHVSLFWYQQALGQGPEFLTYFQNEAQLDKSGLPSDRFFAERPEGSVSTLKIQRTQQEDSAVYLCASSPYFSGGQNTEAFFGQGTRLTVV.

The rearrangement uses TRBV7-9 and TRBJ2-3; possible D gene TRBD2, 5 bases. The CDR3 sequence is 12 residues long. Trimming pared 5 bases from V and 6 bases from J, leaving 9 bases between. Germline V CDR1 and CDR2: SEHNR, FQNEAQ (reference sequence). The CDR3 nucleotides are TGTGCCAGCAGCCCGGACTCGGATACGCAGTATTTT. Translated: CASSPDSDTQYF.